This TCR beta chain was captured in a study of blood T cell repertoires in COVID-19. In the source study's methods: It was from reference gene primer amplification that nucleated cell counts were estimated. Sequencing was performed with immunoSEQ multiplex PCR; in TCRdb, only in-frame clones are kept and a portion is missing. V and J calls and clone size follow that table, whereas D and trimming were derived from the DNA. Of about 99,000 clones in the sample, around 87% were seen once. In germline, CDR1 is SGHRS, CDR2 YFSETQ. The V and J ends lost 4 bases and 2 bases respectively, with 13 bases between them. CDR3 length: 14 residues.

The TCR sequence derives from a man over 45 with acute or convalescent COVID-19. The sequencing sample was made of peripheral blood. The rearrangement links TRBV5-1 to TRBJ2-7; D perhaps matches TRBD2 (6 bases). CDR3 DNA sequence: TGCGCCAGCAGCCGCCAGACTAGTCCCTACGAGCAGTACTTC. It is translated as CASSRQTSPYEQYF.